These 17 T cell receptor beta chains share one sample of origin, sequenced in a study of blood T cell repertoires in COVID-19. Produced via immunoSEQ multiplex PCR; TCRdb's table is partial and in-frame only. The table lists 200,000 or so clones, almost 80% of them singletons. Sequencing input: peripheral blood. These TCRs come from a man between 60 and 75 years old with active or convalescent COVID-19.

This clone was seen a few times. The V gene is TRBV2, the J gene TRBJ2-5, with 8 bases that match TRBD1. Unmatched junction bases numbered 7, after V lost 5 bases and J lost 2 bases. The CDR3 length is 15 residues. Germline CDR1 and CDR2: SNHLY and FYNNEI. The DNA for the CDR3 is TGTGCCAGCAGTTGGGAGGACAGGGCGCAAGAGACCCAGTACTTC. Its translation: CASSWEDRAQETQYF.

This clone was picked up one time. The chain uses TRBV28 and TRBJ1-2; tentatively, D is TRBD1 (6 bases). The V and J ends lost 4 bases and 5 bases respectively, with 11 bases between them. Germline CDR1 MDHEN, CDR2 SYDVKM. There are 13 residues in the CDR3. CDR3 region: CASSSGTRYGYTF. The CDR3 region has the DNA TGTGCCAGCAGTTCTGGGACAAGATATGGCTACACCTTC.

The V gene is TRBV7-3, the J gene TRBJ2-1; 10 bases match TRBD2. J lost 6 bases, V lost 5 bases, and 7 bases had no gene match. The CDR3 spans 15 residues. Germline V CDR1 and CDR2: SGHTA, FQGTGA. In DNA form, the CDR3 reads TGTGCCAGCAGCCAAGGGACTAGCGCCTTCAATGAGCAGTTCTTC. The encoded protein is CASSQGTSAFNEQFF.

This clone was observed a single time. The CDR3 here is CASSLSSADTQYF. CDR3 coding DNA: TGTGCCAGCAGCTTAAGTAGCGCTGATACGCAGTATTTT. The J gene is TRBJ2-3, the V gene TRBV7-3; D is possibly TRBD2 (5 bases). CDR1 and CDR2 from the germline V gene are SGHTA and FQGTGA. With 1 base removed from V and 6 bases from J, the gap between germline ends came to 8 bases. The CDR3 consists of 13 residues.

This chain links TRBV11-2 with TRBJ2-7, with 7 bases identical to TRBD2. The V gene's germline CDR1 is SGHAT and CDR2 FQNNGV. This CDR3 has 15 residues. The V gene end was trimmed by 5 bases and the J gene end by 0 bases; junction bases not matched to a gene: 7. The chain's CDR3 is CASSGASGPSYEQYF. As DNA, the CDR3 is TGTGCCAGCAGCGGTGCTAGCGGACCCTCCTACGAGCAGTACTTC. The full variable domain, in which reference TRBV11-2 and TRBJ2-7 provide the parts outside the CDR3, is EAGVAQSPRYKIIEKRQSVAFWCNPISGHATLYWYQQILGQGPKLLIQFQNNGVVDDSQLPKDRFSAERLKGVDSTLKIQPAKLEDSAVYLCASSGASGPSYEQYFGPGTRLTVT.

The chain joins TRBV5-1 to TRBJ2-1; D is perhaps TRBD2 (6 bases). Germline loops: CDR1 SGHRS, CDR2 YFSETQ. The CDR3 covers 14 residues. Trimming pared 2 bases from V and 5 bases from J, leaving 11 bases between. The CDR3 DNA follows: TGCGCCAGCAGCTTCGGGACTCCAAACAATGAGCAGTTCTTC. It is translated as CASSFGTPNNEQFF.

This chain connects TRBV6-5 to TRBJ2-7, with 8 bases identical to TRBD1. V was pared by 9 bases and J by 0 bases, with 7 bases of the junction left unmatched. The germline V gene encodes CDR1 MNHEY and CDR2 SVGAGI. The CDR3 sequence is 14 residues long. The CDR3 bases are TGTGCCAGTGGGGACAGGATCAGCTCCTACGAGCAGTACTTC. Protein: CASGDRISSYEQYF.

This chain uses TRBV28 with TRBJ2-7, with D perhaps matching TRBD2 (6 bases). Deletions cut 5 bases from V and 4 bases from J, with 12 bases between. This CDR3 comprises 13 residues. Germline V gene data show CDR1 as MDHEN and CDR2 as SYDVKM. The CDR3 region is CASSPRDSYEQYF. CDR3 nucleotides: TGTGCCAGCAGTCCTCGGGACTCGTACGAGCAGTACTTC.

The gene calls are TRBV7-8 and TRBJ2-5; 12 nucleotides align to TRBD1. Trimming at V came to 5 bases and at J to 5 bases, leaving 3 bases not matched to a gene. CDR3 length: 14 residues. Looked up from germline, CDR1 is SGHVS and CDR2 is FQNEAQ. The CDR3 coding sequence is TGTGCCAGCAGCCGGGACAGGGGGCCCGAGACCCAGTACTTC. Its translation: CASSRDRGPETQYF.

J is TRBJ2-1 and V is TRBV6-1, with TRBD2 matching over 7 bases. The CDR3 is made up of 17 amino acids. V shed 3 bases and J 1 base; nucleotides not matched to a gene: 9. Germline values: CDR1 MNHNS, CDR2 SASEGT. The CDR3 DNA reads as TGTGCCAGCAGTGATAAGCGGGAAGCTAGTTCCTACAATGAGCAGTTCTTC. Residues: CASSDKREASSYNEQFF.

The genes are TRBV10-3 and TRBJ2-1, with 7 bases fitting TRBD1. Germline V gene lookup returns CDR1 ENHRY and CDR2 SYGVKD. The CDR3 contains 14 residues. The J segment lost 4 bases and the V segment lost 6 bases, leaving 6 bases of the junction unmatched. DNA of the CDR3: TGTGCCATCAGAACCGGGACAGCTTACAATGAGCAGTTCTTC. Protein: CAIRTGTAYNEQFF.

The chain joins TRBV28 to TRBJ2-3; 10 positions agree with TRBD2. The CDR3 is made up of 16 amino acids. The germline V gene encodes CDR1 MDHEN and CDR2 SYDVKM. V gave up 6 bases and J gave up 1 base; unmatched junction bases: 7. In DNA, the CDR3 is TGTGCCAGCAGGCCTAGCGGGAGTTTGGGCACAGATACGCAGTATTTT. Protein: CASRPSGSLGTDTQYF.

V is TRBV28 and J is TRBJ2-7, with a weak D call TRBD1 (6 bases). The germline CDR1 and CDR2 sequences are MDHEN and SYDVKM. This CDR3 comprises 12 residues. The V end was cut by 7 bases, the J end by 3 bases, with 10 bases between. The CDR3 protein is CASTTGHYEQYF. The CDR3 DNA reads TGTGCCAGCACTACAGGGCACTACGAGCAGTACTTC.

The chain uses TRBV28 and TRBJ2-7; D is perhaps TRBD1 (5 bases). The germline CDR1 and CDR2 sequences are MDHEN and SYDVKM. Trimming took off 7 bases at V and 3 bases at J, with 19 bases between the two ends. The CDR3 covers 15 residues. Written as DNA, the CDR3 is TGTGCCAGCACCACTACCAGGACACCGATCTACGAGCAGTACTTC. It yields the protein CASTTTRTPIYEQYF.

Here the CDR3 reads CASSLSRGEAFF. DNA for the CDR3: TGTGCCAGCAGCTTATCCCGGGGGGAAGCTTTCTTT. V is TRBV7-9 and J is TRBJ1-1; TRBD1 is a possible D gene (5 bases). Germline CDR1 and CDR2: SEHNR and FQNEAQ (reference sequence). The CDR3 is 12 residues long. Between the trimmed V and J ends, which lost 2 bases and 8 bases, there was a span of 9 bases.

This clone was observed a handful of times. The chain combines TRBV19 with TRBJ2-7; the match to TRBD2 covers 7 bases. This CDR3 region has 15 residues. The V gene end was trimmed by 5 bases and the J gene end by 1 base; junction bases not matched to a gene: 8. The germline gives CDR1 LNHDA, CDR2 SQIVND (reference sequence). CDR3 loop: CASSSLAAKSYEQYF. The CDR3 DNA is TGTGCCAGTAGTTCCCTAGCGGCAAAGTCCTACGAGCAGTACTTC.

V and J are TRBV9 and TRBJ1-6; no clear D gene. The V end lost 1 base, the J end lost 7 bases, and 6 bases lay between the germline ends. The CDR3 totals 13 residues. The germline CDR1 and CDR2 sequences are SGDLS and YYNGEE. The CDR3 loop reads CASSVTGNSPLHF. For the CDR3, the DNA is TGTGCCAGCAGCGTAACGGGAAATTCACCCCTCCACTTT.